Described below is a single T cell receptor (beta chain) sequence and its context. These data originate in a study of T-cell memory formation after mild COVID-19. 5'RACE with constant-segment primers built TCRalpha and TCRbeta cDNA libraries with UMIs. MiXCR, applied by TCRdb to the 5' RACE reads, yields one record per CDR3 protein. There are about 360,000 distinct CDR3 sequences in the sample; 13% to 15% occur only once, and about 20% lies in the top ten. CDR1 is KGHDR and CDR2 is SFDVKD in the germline V gene. V shed 4 bases and J shed 2 bases, with 6 bases lying between them. The CDR3 runs 13 residues.

The receptor was isolated from a man aged 18 to 29 who had mild COVID-19 (a few samples of this study predate the infection). Cell type and time point are not known. Sample: PBMCs or a T cell subset sorted from them (not recorded which). The chain uses TRBV24-1 and TRBJ2-3; D call uncertain. CDR3 nucleotide sequence: TGTGCCACCAGTGACAGGTCCACAGATACGCAGTATTTT. Translated: CATSDRSTDTQYF.